The present T cell receptor (beta chain) was sequenced within a study of blood T cell repertoires in COVID-19. Study overall: Samples came from the United States, Italy and Spain, spanning acute and convalescent COVID-19. In each case, the material was cDNA or gDNA derived from T cells, B-cell-depleted T cells, or PBMCs.

Germline V gene lookup returns CDR1 SEHNR and CDR2 FQNEAQ (reference sequence). V lost 3 bases and J lost 2, with 13 bases in between. This CDR3 is 15 amino acids long. The assay was immunoSEQ multiplex PCR, and TCRdb's table has in-frame clones only and misses some. The sample has 100,000 to 150,000 clones, 80% seen once. Sequences were obtained from peripheral blood. The V call is TRBV7-9, the J call TRBJ2-5, with a weak D call TRBD2 (5 bases). This clonotype was sampled from a human donor in a cohort sampled during active COVID-19. This chain's CDR3 is CASSFGLGDQETQYF. In nucleotides, the CDR3 is TGTGCCAGCAGCTTTGGTCTCGGGGATCAAGAGACCCAGTACTTC.